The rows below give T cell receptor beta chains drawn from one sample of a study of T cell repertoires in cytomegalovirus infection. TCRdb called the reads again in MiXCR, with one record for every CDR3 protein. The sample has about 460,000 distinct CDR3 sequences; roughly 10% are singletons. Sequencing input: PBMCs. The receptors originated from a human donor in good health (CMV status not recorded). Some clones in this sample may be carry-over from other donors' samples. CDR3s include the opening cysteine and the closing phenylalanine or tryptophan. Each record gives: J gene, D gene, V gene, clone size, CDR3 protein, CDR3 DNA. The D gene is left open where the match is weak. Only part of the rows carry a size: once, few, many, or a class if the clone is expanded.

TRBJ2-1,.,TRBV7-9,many,CASSSLGTREFF,TGTGCCAGCAGTTCCCTGGGGACACGGGAGTTCTTC
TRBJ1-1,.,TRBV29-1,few,CSVWGGVVTEAFF,TGCAGCGTGTGGGGGGGCGTTGTAACTGAAGCTTTCTTT
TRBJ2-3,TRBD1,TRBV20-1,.,CSARTLGQGGSDTQYF,TGCAGTGCTAGAACGCTGGGACAGGGAGGTTCAGATACGCAGTATTTT
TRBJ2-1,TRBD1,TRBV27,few,CASSLLGTGSYEQFF,TGTGCCAGCAGTTTATTAGGGACAGGGAGTTATGAGCAGTTCTTC
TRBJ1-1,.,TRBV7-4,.,CASIPRAGQVAEAFF,TGTGCCAGCATCCCGAGGGCAGGGCAGGTCGCTGAAGCTTTCTTT
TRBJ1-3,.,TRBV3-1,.,CASSQVTGRSGNTIYF,TGTGCCAGCAGCCAAGTTACAGGGCGCTCTGGAAACACCATATATTTT
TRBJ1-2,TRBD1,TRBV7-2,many,CASSLRGTGNGYTF,TGTGCCAGCAGCCTCCGGGGGACAGGGAATGGCTACACCTTC
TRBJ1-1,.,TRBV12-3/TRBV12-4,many,CASSSPGDYNTEAFF,TGTGCCAGCAGTTCCCCGGGGGACTATAACACTGAAGCTTTCTTT
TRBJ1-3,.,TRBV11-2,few,CASSLVQDPGNTIYF,TGTGCCAGCAGCTTAGTACAGGACCCTGGAAACACCATATATTTT
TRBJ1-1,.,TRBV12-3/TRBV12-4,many,CASSFGGGAFF,TGTGCCAGCAGTTTCGGCGGAGGAGCTTTCTTT
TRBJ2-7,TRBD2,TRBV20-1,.,CSALRTSGGEEQYF,TGCAGTGCTCTCAGGACTAGCGGGGGAGAAGAGCAGTACTTC
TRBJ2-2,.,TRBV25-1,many,CASSSPNLGAGELFF,TGTGCCAGCAGTAGCCCAAACCTGGGCGCCGGGGAGCTGTTTTTT
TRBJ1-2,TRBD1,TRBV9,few,CASSGPRQGNYGYTF,TGTGCCAGCAGCGGTCCCCGACAGGGGAACTATGGCTACACCTTC
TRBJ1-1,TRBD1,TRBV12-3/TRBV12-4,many,CASSPGQENTEAFF,TGTGCCAGCAGTCCGGGACAGGAGAACACTGAAGCTTTCTTT
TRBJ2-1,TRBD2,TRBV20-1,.,CSALSQREDNEQFF,TGCAGTGCTCTTTCCCAGCGGGAGGACAATGAGCAGTTCTTC
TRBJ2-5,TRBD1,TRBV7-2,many,CASSLNRGLGETQYF,TGTGCCAGCAGCTTAAACAGGGGGTTAGGAGAGACCCAGTACTTC
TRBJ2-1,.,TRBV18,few,CASSLTSRSYNEQFF,TGTGCCAGCTCACTGACTAGTAGGTCCTACAATGAGCAGTTCTTC
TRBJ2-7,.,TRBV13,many,CASSLDGMSSYEQYF,TGTGCCAGCAGCTTAGACGGAATGAGCTCCTACGAGCAGTACTTC